Each of the 18 T cell receptor beta chains below was sequenced from the same sample in a study of control samples from healthy donors and cancer patients (dated by TCRdb to 2020 to 2022). The library was built by means of the immunoSEQ multiplex PCR assay. TCRdb provides this immuneACCESS table in a form limited to in-frame rearrangements. Some clones are lacking; in checked studies, under half of them reflect an unresolved V gene, and why the rest are absent is not known. This sample holds 25,000 to 35,000 clones; 85% to 90% were observed only once. The ten largest make up 1.5% to 2% of the sample. Sequences were obtained from PBMCs. All receptors come from a woman aged 40 to 50 with lung cancer.

This chain links TRBV4-2 with TRBJ1-6, with 8 bases fitting TRBD1. V was clipped by 0 bases and J by 10 bases; unmatched bases: 11. This CDR3 is 17 amino acids long. Germline V gene data show CDR1 as LGHNA and CDR2 as YNFKEQ. The CDR3 loop is CASSQDGRRGHGSPLHF. The CDR3 DNA reads as TGTGCCAGCAGCCAAGATGGTCGCAGGGGGCACGGGTCACCCCTCCACTTT.

V gene TRBV11-3 combines with J gene TRBJ1-2; 7 nucleotides line up with TRBD1. With V trimmed by 3 bases and J by 1 base, 8 bases remained unmatched. CDR3 length equals 16 residues. Germline-derived CDR1 and CDR2 are SGHNT and YENEEA. In DNA, the CDR3 is TGTGCCAGCAGCTTTGGAGGGGGCCGCATTAACTATGGCTACACCTTC. Its protein product is CASSFGGGRINYGYTF. Combining the CDR3 with reference TRBV11-3 and TRBJ1-2 gives the whole variable domain EAGVVQSPRYKIIEKKQPVAFWCNPISGHNTLYWYLQNLGQGPELLIRYENEEAVDDSQLPKDRFSAERLKGVDSTLKIQPAELGDSAVYLCASSFGGGRINYGYTFGSGTRLTVV.

J is TRBJ1-5 and V is TRBV10-3; D is uncertain. The germline V and J ends were trimmed by 6 bases and 2 bases, with 14 bases remaining between them. The CDR3 contains 15 residues. Germline V CDR1 and CDR2: ENHRY, SYGVKD. Written as DNA, the CDR3 is TGTGCCATCAGCCCAGACGGGAGAGGCAATCAGCCCCAGCATTTT. Residues: CAISPDGRGNQPQHF.

This clone was detected only once. The sample contains more than one DNA sequence encoding this CDR3. CDR3 DNA sequence: TGTGCCAGCAGTTTAGGCACCGGCACTGAAGCTTTCTTT. Its translation: CASSLGTGTEAFF. V is TRBV12-3 or TRBV12-4 and J is TRBJ1-1; D is unclear. The V end was cut by 1 base, the J end by 4 bases, with 7 bases between. The CDR3 is 13 amino acids.

The CDR3 DNA sequence: TGTGCCATCAGTGAGTCGGGACGGGACACTGAAGCTTTCTTT. Protein product: CAISESGRDTEAFF. The rearrangement links TRBV10-3 to TRBJ1-1, with a possible D match to TRBD1 (5 bases). CDR3 length equals 14 residues. V shed 0 bases and J shed 3 bases, with 8 bases lying between them. The germline CDR1 and CDR2 sequences are ENHRY and SYGVKD.

This clone was seen a few times. V gene TRBV15 combines with J gene TRBJ1-4, with D possibly TRBD1 on 5 matching bases. The CDR3 has 14 amino acids. Germline-derived CDR1 and CDR2 are LNHNV and YYDKDF (reference sequence). V lost 2 bases to trimming and J lost 6 bases, with 10 bases between them. The CDR3 loop reads CATSRRGGDEKLFF. Written as DNA, the CDR3 is TGTGCCACCAGCAGAAGGGGTGGTGATGAAAAACTGTTTTTT.

V and J are TRBV7-3 and TRBJ2-6; D may be TRBD1 or TRBD2 (5 bases each). V lost 2 bases, J lost 0 bases, and 14 bases lay in between. This CDR3 is 18 amino acids long. Germline CDR1 SGHTA, CDR2 FQGTGA. The CDR3 is CASSLGLGPNSGANVLTF. As DNA, the CDR3 is TGTGCCAGCAGCTTAGGTTTGGGACCTAACTCTGGGGCCAACGTCCTGACTTTC. Based on the CDR3 plus reference TRBV7-3 and TRBJ2-6, the full variable domain is GAGVSQTPSNKVTEKGKYVELRCDPISGHTALYWYRQSLGQGPEFLIYFQGTGAADDSGLPNDRFFAVRPEGSVSTLKIQRTERGDSAVYLCASSLGLGPNSGANVLTFGAGSRLTVL.

V is TRBV7-3 and J is TRBJ2-5; 8 nucleotides align to TRBD1. Germline CDR1 SGHTA, CDR2 FQGTGA. V shed 4 bases, J shed 2 bases, and the junction held 6 bases outside the gene matches. The CDR3 runs to 15 residues. CDR3 loop: CASSYSGGPQETQYF. The CDR3 bases are TGTGCCAGCAGCTACTCAGGGGGCCCACAAGAGACCCAGTACTTC.

The genes are TRBV7-2 and TRBJ2-7; D ambiguous. The CDR3 extends over 13 amino acids. Per germline, CDR1 SGHTA and CDR2 FQGNSA. Trimming stripped 7 bases from V and 5 bases from J, with 15 bases between. CDR3 sequence (DNA): TGTGCCAGCACCCTACCCGGTCCCCACGAGCAGTACTTC. Protein sequence: CASTLPGPHEQYF.

This chain joins TRBV2 and TRBJ1-3; D is ambiguous. CDR1 and CDR2 (germline): SNHLY, FYNNEI. The CDR3 spans 13 residues. Trimming removed 6 bases at V and 0 bases at J, with 6 bases between. CDR3 residues: CASRKNSGNTIYF. For the CDR3, the DNA is TGTGCCAGCAGAAAAAACTCTGGAAACACCATATATTTT.

The chain employs TRBV6-1 and TRBJ1-5; D possibly corresponds to TRBD1 (6 bases). Germline V gene sequence: CDR1 MNHNS, CDR2 SASEGT. The CDR3 sequence is 16 residues long. The ends were cut back, 6 bases at V and 5 bases at J, with 20 bases in the middle. For the CDR3, the DNA is TGTGCCAGCAGGGAAACAGGGTTTGGAGGGGATCAGCCCCAGCATTTT. Its translation: CASRETGFGGDQPQHF.

This rearrangement joins TRBV6-6 to TRBJ2-6; possible D gene TRBD1, 6 bases. Germline-derived CDR1 and CDR2 are MNHNY and SVGAGI (reference sequence). The V and J ends lost 5 bases and 0 bases respectively, with 14 bases between them. CDR3 length: 17 amino acids. CDR3: CASSPPGQISGANVLTF. The CDR3 region has the DNA TGTGCCAGCAGTCCCCCGGGACAAATCTCTGGGGCCAACGTCCTGACTTTC.

This chain links TRBV24-1 with TRBJ2-7; TRBD1 matches at 8 bases. Trimming took 5 bases from V and 2 from J; bases not matched to a gene: 10. The CDR3 consists of 16 residues. Germline V gives CDR1 KGHDR, CDR2 SFDVKD. CDR3 residues: CATSVKFRDRTYEQYF. In DNA, the CDR3 is TGTGCCACCAGTGTCAAATTCCGGGACAGGACCTACGAGCAGTACTTC.

The rearrangement uses TRBV5-1 and TRBJ2-5; D remains unclear. Trimming stripped 0 bases from V and 5 bases from J, with 11 bases between. The germline CDR1 and CDR2 sequences are SGHRS and YFSETQ. This CDR3 is built from 14 residues. The CDR3 loop reads CASSLVGPWETQYF. CDR3 DNA: TGCGCCAGCAGCTTGGTGGGCCCTTGGGAGACCCAGTACTTC.

This clone appeared once. V is TRBV21-1 and J is TRBJ2-6; the table's D call of TRBD1 was not tested on the DNA. TRBV21-1 counts as a pseudogene. The CDR3 totals 16 residues. The CDR3 DNA follows: TGTGCCAGCAGCAAAGCTACAGGGGGTGGGGCCAACGTCCTGACTTTC. This codes for CASSKATGGGANVLTF.

V usage is TRBV5-1 and J usage is TRBJ1-1; D remains unclear. CDR3 length equals 14 residues. With 0 bases removed from V and 1 base from J, the gap between germline ends came to 7 bases. Germline CDR1 is SGHRS and CDR2 is YFSETQ. The CDR3 sequence: CASSLDAGNTEAFF. The CDR3 nucleotides read TGCGCCAGCAGCTTGGACGCCGGGAACACTGAAGCTTTCTTT.

The gene calls are TRBV16 and TRBJ1-4; possible D gene TRBD1, 5 bases. V was shortened by 3 bases and J by 16 bases, with 18 bases between the two germline ends. The CDR3 length is 13 residues. CDR1 is KGHSY, CDR2 FQNENV, per germline. CDR3 nucleotides: TGTGCCAGCAGCCAGCAATACGGACAAACAGGGTTTTTT. This gives the protein CASSQQYGQTGFF.

The V and J genes are TRBV28 and TRBJ1-1; D ambiguous. The V end lost 1 base, the J end lost 4 bases, and 7 bases lay between the germline ends. Germline values: CDR1 MDHEN, CDR2 SYDVKM. The CDR3 sequence is 13 residues long. CDR3 protein: CASSLYGPTEAFF. The DNA of the CDR3 is TGTGCCAGCAGTTTATACGGCCCCACTGAAGCTTTCTTT.